This T cell receptor (beta chain) came from a study of shared clonotypes between healthy human individuals. Findings of the study overall: Around 4.7% of naive CD4 clonotypes were shared across four donors. Memory subsets generally showed smaller estimated richness than naive subsets did.

Details on this clone: Its antigen is not identified.

V lost 2 bases, J lost 5 bases, and 12 bases stayed unmatched. In germline, CDR1 is SGHTA, CDR2 FQGNSA. The CDR3 spans 17 residues. Genomic DNA (from each subset) was split evenly across several immunoSEQ plates. Generated by immunoSEQ multiplex PCR, the TCRdb table keeps only in-frame clones and is missing some. The sample includes about 2,100,000 clones, about 93% of them seen just once. Naive CD8 isolation took CD45RO-negative cells positively selected for CCR7 and excluded terminally differentiated effector memory CD45RA+ cells. The specimen sequenced was naive CD8+ T cells from PBMCs. This sequence joins TRBV7-2 and TRBJ2-1; 7 bases are shared with TRBD2. The sequence came from a man aged 18 to 30 in good health. Some clones in this sample may be carry-over from other donors' samples. CDR3 in DNA: TGTGCCAGCAGCTTAAACCCGGGACTACCCCCCAACAATGAGCAGTTCTTC. It encodes CASSLNPGLPPNNEQFF.